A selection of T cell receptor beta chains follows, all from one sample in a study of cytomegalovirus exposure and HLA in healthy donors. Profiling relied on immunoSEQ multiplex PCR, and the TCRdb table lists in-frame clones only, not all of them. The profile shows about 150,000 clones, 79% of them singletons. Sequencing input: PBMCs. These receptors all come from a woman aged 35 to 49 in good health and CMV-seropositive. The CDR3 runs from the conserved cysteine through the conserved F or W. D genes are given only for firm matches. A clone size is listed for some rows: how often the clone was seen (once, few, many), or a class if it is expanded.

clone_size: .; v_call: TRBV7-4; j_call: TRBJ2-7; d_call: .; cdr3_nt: TGTGCCAGCGGGAAAAATTTGGGAGGCCCCTACGAGCAGTACTTC; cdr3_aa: CASGKNLGGPYEQYF
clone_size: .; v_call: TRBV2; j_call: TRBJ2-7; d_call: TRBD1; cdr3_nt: TGTGCCAGCAGCTGGGACAGCCTCGAGCAGTACTTC; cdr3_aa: CASSWDSLEQYF
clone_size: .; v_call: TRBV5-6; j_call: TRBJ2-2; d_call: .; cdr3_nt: TGTGCCAGCAGCTTGGGACAAGCGGCCGGGGAGCTGTTTTTT; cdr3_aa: CASSLGQAAGELFF
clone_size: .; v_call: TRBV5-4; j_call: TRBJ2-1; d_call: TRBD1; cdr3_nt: TGTGCCAGCAGCTTGGACAGGGGGCTTATGAATGAGCAGTTCTTC; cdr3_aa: CASSLDRGLMNEQFF
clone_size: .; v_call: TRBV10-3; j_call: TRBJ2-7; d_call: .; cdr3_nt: TGTGCCATCAGTGGTGGCAGGAATAACTACGAGCAGTACTTC; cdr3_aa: CAISGGRNNYEQYF
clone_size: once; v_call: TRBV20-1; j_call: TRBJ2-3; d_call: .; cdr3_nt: TGCAGTGCTGGCACGTTGGATACGCAGTATTTT; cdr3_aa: CSAGTLDTQYF
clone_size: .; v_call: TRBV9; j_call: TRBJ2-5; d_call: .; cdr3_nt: TGTGCCAGCAGCAAACGAACGGACAGTCCAGAGACCCAGTACTTC; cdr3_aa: CASSKRTDSPETQYF
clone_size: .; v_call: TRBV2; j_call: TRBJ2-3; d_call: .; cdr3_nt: TGTGCCAGCAGTGTCACTTTAGATACGCAGTATTTT; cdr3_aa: CASSVTLDTQYF
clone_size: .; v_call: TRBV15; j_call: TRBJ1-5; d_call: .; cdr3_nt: TGTGCCACCAGCAGAGAGGCAGGGTATCAGCCCCAGCATTTT; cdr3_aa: CATSREAGYQPQHF
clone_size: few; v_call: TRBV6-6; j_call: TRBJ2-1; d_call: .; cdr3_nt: TGTGCCAGCAGTTACTCGCGGACTGTCGATAATGAGCAGTTCTTC; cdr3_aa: CASSYSRTVDNEQFF
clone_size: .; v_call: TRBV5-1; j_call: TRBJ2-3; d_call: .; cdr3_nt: TGCGCCAGCGCGCGGCAGAACACAGATACGCAGTATTTT; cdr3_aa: CASARQNTDTQYF
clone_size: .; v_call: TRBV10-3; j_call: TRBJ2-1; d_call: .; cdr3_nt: TGTGCCATCAGTGGGACGACAGGCGACTACAATGAGCAGTTCTTC; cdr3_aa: CAISGTTGDYNEQFF
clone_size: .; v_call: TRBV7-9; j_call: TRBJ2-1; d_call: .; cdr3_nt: TGTGCCAGCAGCCCATACAATGAGCAGTTCTTC; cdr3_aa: CASSPYNEQFF
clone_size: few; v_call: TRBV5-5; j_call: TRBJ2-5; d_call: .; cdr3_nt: TGTGCCAGCAGCTTGGACGGGGAGACCCAGTACTTC; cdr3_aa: CASSLDGETQYF
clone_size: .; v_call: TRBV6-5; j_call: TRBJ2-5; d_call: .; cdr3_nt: TGTGCCAGCAGTGGTCAGCCGGGGGACCAAGAGACCCAGTACTTC; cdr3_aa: CASSGQPGDQETQYF
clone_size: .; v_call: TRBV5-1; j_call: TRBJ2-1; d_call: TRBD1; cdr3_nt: TGCGCCAGCAGCGTACAGGGGGGAGACTACAATGAGCAGTTCTTC; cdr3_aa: CASSVQGGDYNEQFF
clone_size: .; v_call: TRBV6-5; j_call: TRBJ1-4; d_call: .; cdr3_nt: TGTGCCAGCAGTGAAGTCGGTGAAAAACTGTTTTTT; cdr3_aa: CASSEVGEKLFF
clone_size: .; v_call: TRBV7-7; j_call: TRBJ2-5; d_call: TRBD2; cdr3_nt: TGTGCCAGCAGCGTTGGACTAGCGGGGGGAGAGACCCAGTACTTC; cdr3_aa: CASSVGLAGGETQYF
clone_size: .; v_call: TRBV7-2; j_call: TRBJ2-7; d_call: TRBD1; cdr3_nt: TGTGCCAGCAGCGGTACAGGGGGTGTCTACGAGCAGTACTTC; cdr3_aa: CASSGTGGVYEQYF
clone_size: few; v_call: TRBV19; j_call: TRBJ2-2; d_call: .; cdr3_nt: TGTGCCAGTAGTACGGGTGGTCCCGGGGAGCTGTTTTTT; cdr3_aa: CASSTGGPGELFF
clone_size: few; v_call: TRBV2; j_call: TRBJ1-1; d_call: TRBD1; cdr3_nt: TGTGCCAGCAGGGACAGGTTTAACACTGAAGCTTTCTTT; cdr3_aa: CASRDRFNTEAFF
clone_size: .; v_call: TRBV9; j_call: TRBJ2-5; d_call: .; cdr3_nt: TGTGCCAGCAGCGGCGGGGGCAGAGAGGAGACCCAGTACTTC; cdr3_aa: CASSGGGREETQYF
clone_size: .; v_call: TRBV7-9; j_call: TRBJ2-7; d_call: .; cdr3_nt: TGTGCCAGCAGCTTAGATTCAGGAACAAAGTCGTACGAGCAGTACTTC; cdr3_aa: CASSLDSGTKSYEQYF
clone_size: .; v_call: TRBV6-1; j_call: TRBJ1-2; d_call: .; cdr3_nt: TGTGCCAGCAGTGAAGCGCTCGCAGTGACAGCGTATGGCTACACCTTC; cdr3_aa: CASSEALAVTAYGYTF
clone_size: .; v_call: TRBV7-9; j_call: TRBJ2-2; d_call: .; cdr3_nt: TGTGCCAGCGCCCAGTTTAATTCCGGGGAGCTGTTTTTT; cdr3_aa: CASAQFNSGELFF
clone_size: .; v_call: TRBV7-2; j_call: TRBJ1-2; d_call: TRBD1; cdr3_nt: TGTGCCAGCAGCACACGGACAGGTTTTTTGGGCTACACCTTC; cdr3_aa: CASSTRTGFLGYTF
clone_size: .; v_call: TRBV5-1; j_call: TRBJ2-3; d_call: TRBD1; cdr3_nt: TGCGCCAGCAGCGACGGACAGGGGATTAGCACAGATACGCAGTATTTT; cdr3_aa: CASSDGQGISTDTQYF
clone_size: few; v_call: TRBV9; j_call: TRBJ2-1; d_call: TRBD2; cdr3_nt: TGTGCCAGCAGCGTAGGACTAGCGGGGGGCAATGAGCAGTTCTTC; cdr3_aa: CASSVGLAGGNEQFF
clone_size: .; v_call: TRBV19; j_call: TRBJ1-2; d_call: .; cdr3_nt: TGTGCCAGTAGTATGTACGGGGTCCCCTATGGCTACACCTTC; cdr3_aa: CASSMYGVPYGYTF
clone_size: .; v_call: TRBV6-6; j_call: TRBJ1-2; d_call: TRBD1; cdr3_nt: TGTGCCAGCGGTAGAGGGGGCCTCTATGGCTACACCTTC; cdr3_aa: CASGRGGLYGYTF
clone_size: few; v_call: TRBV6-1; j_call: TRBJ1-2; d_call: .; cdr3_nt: TGTGCCAGCAGTGAGAGGACGGCCTCCGGGAGCTACACCTTC; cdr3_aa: CASSERTASGSYTF
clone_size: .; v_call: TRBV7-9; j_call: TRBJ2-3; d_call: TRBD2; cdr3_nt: TGTGCCAGCAGCTCGGGGGGTTTCAGCACAGATACGCAGTATTTT; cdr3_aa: CASSSGGFSTDTQYF
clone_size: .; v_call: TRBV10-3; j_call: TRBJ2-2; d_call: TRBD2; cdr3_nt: TGTGCCATCAGTGCCTCCAGCGGGGGGGTTAACACCGGGGAGCTGTTTTTT; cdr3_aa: CAISASSGGVNTGELFF
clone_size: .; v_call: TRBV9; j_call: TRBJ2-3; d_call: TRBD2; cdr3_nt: TGTGCCAGCAGAAGCGGGGGGATCACAGATACGCAGTATTTT; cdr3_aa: CASRSGGITDTQYF
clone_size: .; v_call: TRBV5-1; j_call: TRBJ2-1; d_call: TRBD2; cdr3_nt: TGCGCCAGCAGCTTGGTAGCGGGGGGCCAAGATGAGCAGTTCTTC; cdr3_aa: CASSLVAGGQDEQFF
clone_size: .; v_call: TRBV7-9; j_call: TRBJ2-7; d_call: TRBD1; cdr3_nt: TGTGCCAGCAGCTCCCGGGACAGGCCCCAGGAGCAGTACTTC; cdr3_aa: CASSSRDRPQEQYF
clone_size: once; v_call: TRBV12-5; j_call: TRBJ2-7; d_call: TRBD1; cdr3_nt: TGTGCTAGTGGTTTGAGGTTTATGGGGGGGACAGGGGCGGACGAGCAGTACTTC; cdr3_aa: CASGLRFMGGTGADEQYF
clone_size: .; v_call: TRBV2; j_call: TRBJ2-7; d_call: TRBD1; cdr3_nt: TGTGCCAGCAGTGACTCGGGACAGGGTACGACCTACGAGCAGTACTTC; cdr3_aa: CASSDSGQGTTYEQYF
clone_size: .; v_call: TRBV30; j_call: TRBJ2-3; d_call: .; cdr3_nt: TGTGCCTGGAGTACCCCTTTTTCGGCAGATACGCAGTATTTT; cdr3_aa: CAWSTPFSADTQYF
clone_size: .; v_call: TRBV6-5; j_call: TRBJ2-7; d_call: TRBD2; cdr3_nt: TGTGCCAGCAGGAGGACTAGCGGGGACTCCTACGAGCAGTACTTC; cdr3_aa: CASRRTSGDSYEQYF
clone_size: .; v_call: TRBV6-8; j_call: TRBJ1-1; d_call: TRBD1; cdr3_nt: TGTGCCAGCAGACCTGACAGGGGACGGTGGACTGAAGCTTTCTTT; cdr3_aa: CASRPDRGRWTEAFF
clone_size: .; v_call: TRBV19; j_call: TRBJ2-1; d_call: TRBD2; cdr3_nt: TGTGCCAGTAGTAACTTAGCGGGAGATGAGCAGTTCTTC; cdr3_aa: CASSNLAGDEQFF
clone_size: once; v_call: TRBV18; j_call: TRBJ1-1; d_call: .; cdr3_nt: TGTGCCAGCTCCCAGCAGGGAATGAACACTGAAGCTTTCTTT; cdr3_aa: CASSQQGMNTEAFF
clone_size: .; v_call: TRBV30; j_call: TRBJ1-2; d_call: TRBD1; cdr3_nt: TGTGCCTGGACACCCGGGACAGCACATGGCTACACCTTC; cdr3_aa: CAWTPGTAHGYTF
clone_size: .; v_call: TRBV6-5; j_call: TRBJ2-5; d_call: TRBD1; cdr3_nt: TGTGCCAGCAGTTACGGGACAGTCCAAGAGACCCAGTACTTC; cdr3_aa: CASSYGTVQETQYF
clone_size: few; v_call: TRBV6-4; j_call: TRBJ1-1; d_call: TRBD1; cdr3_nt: TGTGCCAGCAGTGACTCAGGGACAGGGGGGAGAGCTTTCTTT; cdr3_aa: CASSDSGTGGRAFF
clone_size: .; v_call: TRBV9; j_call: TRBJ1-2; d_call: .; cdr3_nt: TGTGCCAGCAGCGTAGATCTGGGGAGGGCTAACTATGGCTACACCTTC; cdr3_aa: CASSVDLGRANYGYTF
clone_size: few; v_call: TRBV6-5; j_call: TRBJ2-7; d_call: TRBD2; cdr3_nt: TGTGCCAGCACCAAGCGGGGGGTTACCTACGAGCAGTACTTC; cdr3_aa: CASTKRGVTYEQYF
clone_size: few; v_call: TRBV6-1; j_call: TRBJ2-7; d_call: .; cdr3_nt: TGTGCCAGCAGCAAACAGGGTCAGGTGGGAGAGCAGTACTTC; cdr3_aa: CASSKQGQVGEQYF
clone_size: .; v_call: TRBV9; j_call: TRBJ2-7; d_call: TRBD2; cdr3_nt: TGTGCCAGCAGCTTAGCGGGAGGCTCCTACGAGCAGTACTTC; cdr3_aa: CASSLAGGSYEQYF
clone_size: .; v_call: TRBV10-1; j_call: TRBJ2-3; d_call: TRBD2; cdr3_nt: TGCGCCAGCAGTGAGTCTTTGGCGGGGGTGGATACGCAGTATTTT; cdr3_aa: CASSESLAGVDTQYF
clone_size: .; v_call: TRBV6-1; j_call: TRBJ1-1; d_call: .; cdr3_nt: TGTGCCAGCAGTGAAAGAGGCAGACACACTGAAGCTTTCTTT; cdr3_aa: CASSERGRHTEAFF
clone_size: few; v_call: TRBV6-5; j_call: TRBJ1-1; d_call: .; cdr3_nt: TGTGCCAGCAGTCCCCTAAGGGGGAGAGCTTTCTTT; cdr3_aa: CASSPLRGRAFF
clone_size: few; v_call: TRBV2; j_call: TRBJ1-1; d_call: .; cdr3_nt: TGTGCCAGCAGTGATCGTCCCACTGAAGCTTTCTTT; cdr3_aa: CASSDRPTEAFF
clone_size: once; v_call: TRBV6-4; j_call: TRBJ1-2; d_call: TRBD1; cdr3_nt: TGTGCCAGCACTCAGACAGGGTCTAGATATGGCTACACCTTC; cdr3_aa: CASTQTGSRYGYTF
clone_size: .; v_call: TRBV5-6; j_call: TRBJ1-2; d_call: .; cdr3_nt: TGTGCCAGCAGCCCCGGACTGAGCTATGGCTACACCTTC; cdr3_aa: CASSPGLSYGYTF
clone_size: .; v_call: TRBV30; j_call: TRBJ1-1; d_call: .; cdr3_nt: TGTGCCTGGACCCCGGGACACGGGGCCACTGAAGCTTTCTTT; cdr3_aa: CAWTPGHGATEAFF